What follows are 21 T cell receptor beta chains derived from one specimen sequenced in a study of blood T cell repertoires in COVID-19 (dated by TCRdb to 2020 to 2022). The method was the immunoSEQ multiplex PCR assay. This immuneACCESS table, as held by TCRdb, lists in-frame sequences with V and J called but not all clones. Of the missing ones, under half trace to an unresolved V gene in checked studies; the others have no known cause. A total of 200,000 to 250,000 clones appear in this sample, roughly 88% of them only once. The ten largest clones represent 3.7% of the sample. The sequenced material came from PBMCs or T cells enriched from blood (not recorded which). All receptors derive from a woman in her twenties or thirties who had been exposed to COVID-19.

The chain has TRBV28 and TRBJ2-2, with 7 bases lining up with TRBD1. This CDR3 comprises 17 residues. Unmatched junction bases numbered 9, after V lost 5 bases and J lost 0 bases. Germline lookup yields CDR1 MDHEN and CDR2 SYDVKM. The CDR3 DNA is TGTGCCAGCAGTCCAAGGGGGCGTGTAGCGAACACCGGGGAGCTGTTTTTT. Translating gives CASSPRGRVANTGELFF. Together with reference TRBV28 and TRBJ2-2, the CDR3 gives the full variable domain: DVKVTQSSRYLVKRTGEKVFLECVQDMDHENMFWYRQDPGLGLRLIYFSYDVKMKEKGDIPEGYSVSREKKERFSLILESASTNQTSMYLCASSPRGRVANTGELFFGEGSRLTVL.

V usage is TRBV19 and J usage is TRBJ2-5, with 9 bases lining up with TRBD2. Germline lookup yields CDR1 LNHDA and CDR2 SQIVND (reference sequence). The J segment lost 3 bases and the V segment lost 5 bases, leaving 4 bases of the junction unmatched. The CDR3 is 14 residues long. CDR3: CASSEGLAKETQYF. In DNA, the CDR3 is TGTGCCAGTAGTGAGGGACTAGCCAAAGAGACCCAGTACTTC.

V is TRBV11-2 and J is TRBJ2-1, with D perhaps TRBD2 (6 bases). In germline, CDR1 is SGHAT, CDR2 FQNNGV. Trimming stripped 5 bases from V and 0 bases from J, with 14 bases between. The CDR3 runs to 16 residues. The CDR3 nucleotides are TGTGCCAGCAGCCAAGGGACTCTGAGCTCCTACAATGAGCAGTTCTTC. As protein: CASSQGTLSSYNEQFF.

The CDR3 spells CASREVAGGAGELFF. In nucleotides, the CDR3 is TGTGCCAGCAGGGAGGTAGCGGGAGGCGCCGGGGAGCTGTTTTTT. V usage is TRBV2 and J usage is TRBJ2-2; 10 bases agree with TRBD2. With V trimmed by 6 bases and J by 6 bases, 7 bases remained unmatched. Germline CDR1 SNHLY, CDR2 FYNNEI. CDR3 length: 15 amino acids.

The DNA of the CDR3 is TGTGCCAGCAGGCGGACAGGGGGCAATGAAAAACTGTTTTTT. Amino acid sequence: CASRRTGGNEKLFF. The V and J genes are TRBV2 and TRBJ1-4, with 11 bases aligning to TRBD1. Per germline, CDR1 SNHLY and CDR2 FYNNEI. CDR3 size: 14 residues. With V trimmed by 6 bases and J by 5 bases, 2 bases remained unmatched.

The gene calls are TRBV10-2 and TRBJ2-7; the match to TRBD1 covers 8 bases. The CDR3 sequence is 12 residues long. The V and J ends lost 6 bases and 7 bases, in that order; junction bases with no gene match: 5. Germline CDR1 WSHSY, CDR2 SAAADI. CDR3 in DNA: TGCGCCAGCAGGGGACAGGCGGAAGAGCAGTACTTC. Protein sequence: CASRGQAEEQYF.

This chain connects TRBV14 to TRBJ2-7; TRBD2 matches at 11 bases. Germline lookup yields CDR1 SGHDN and CDR2 FVKESK. With 4 bases clipped from V and 2 bases from J, the junction kept 13 bases outside the gene matches. This CDR3 comprises 18 residues. CDR3 amino acids: CASSPTHRTSGRAYEQYF. DNA of the CDR3: TGTGCCAGCAGCCCGACCCACCGTACTAGCGGGAGAGCCTACGAGCAGTACTTC.

The chain combines TRBV5-1 with TRBJ1-4, with TRBD1 matching 9 bases. V lost 1 base, J lost 6 bases, and 7 bases stayed unmatched. This CDR3 region has 16 residues. Germline CDR1 reads SGHRS; CDR2 reads YFSETQ. The CDR3 nucleotides are TGCGCCAGCAGCTTGTCCGGGACAGGGATGGATGAAAAACTGTTTTTT. Amino acids: CASSLSGTGMDEKLFF.

The chain employs TRBV11-2 and TRBJ2-1; TRBD2 might be the D (5 bases). Germline loops: CDR1 SGHAT, CDR2 FQNNGV. Trimming pared 5 bases from V and 5 bases from J, leaving 19 bases between. The CDR3 extends over 16 amino acids. The CDR3 nucleotides read TGTGCCAGCAGCCGGATAGCGCTCACTTCGGACAATGAGCAGTTCTTC. This sequence encodes CASSRIALTSDNEQFF.

The chain combines TRBV14 with TRBJ2-7; maybe TRBD2 (6 bases). V dropped 4 bases and J dropped 4 bases, with 20 bases sitting between them. Per germline, CDR1 SGHDN and CDR2 FVKESK. The CDR3 loop spans 16 amino acids. The CDR3 DNA reads TGTGCCAGCAGCCGCTTAACTAGCATTGGGCCTTACGAGCAGTACTTC. Its protein is CASSRLTSIGPYEQYF.

The chain carries TRBV9 and TRBJ1-2; the D is unclear. V dropped 4 bases and J dropped 8 bases, with 15 bases sitting between them. In germline, CDR1 is SGDLS, CDR2 YYNGEE. This CDR3 has 13 amino acids. The CDR3 DNA sequence: TGTGCCAGCAGCCCAAACCCCTCTAACGGCTACACCTTC. Its protein product is CASSPNPSNGYTF.

The V and J genes are TRBV5-4 and TRBJ2-1; TRBD2 is a possible D gene (7 bases). The CDR3 sequence is 17 residues long. Trimming took off 1 base at V and 7 bases at J, with 21 bases between the two ends. The germline V gene encodes CDR1 SGHNT and CDR2 YYREEE (reference sequence). The chain's CDR3 is CASSLPRRLGGPNEQFF. In DNA, the CDR3 is TGTGCCAGCAGCTTGCCGCGGAGGTTGGGGGGGCCAAATGAGCAGTTCTTC.

The chain carries TRBV5-6 and TRBJ2-5, with 14 bases identical to TRBD2. Germline CDR1 and CDR2: SGHDT and YYEEEE. Germline trimming cut 0 bases from V and 6 bases from J; bases unmatched to any gene: 7. CDR3 length equals 17 residues. As DNA, the CDR3 is TGTGCCAGCAGCTTGGTCTCGGGACTAGCGGGAGTAAAGACCCAGTACTTC. Encoded protein: CASSLVSGLAGVKTQYF.

The chain has TRBV2 and TRBJ1-2; 8 bases map to TRBD1. Germline CDR1 SNHLY, CDR2 FYNNEI. V was pared by 4 bases and J by 7 bases, with 5 bases of the junction left unmatched. The CDR3 is made up of 13 amino acids. The CDR3 bases are TGTGCCAGCAGTGCGGACAGGGCGGGTGGCTACACCTTC. Protein sequence: CASSADRAGGYTF.

V is TRBV5-6 and J is TRBJ1-4; D remains ambiguous. Deletions cut 3 bases from V and 1 base from J, with 13 bases between. The germline V gene has CDR1 SGHDT and CDR2 YYEEEE. This CDR3 is built from 16 residues. The CDR3 here is CASSSGRGRTNEKLFF. Here the CDR3 DNA reads TGTGCCAGCAGCTCCGGTCGGGGAAGAACTAATGAAAAACTGTTTTTT. Looking up the rest from reference TRBV5-6 and TRBJ1-4 gives the full variable domain: DAGVTQSPTHLIKTRGQQVTLRCSPKSGHDTVSWYQQALGQGPQFIFQYYEEEERQRGNFPDRFSGHQFPNYSSELNVNALLLGDSALYLCASSSGRGRTNEKLFFGSGTQLSVL.

The rearrangement uses TRBV19 and TRBJ2-2; 7 nucleotides align to TRBD2. CDR1 and CDR2 from the germline V gene are LNHDA and SQIVND (reference sequence). The CDR3 totals 16 residues. The J segment lost 0 bases and the V segment lost 1 base, leaving 2 bases of the junction unmatched. The CDR3 protein is CASSIVGGTNTGELFF. The CDR3 bases are TGTGCCAGTAGTATAGTGGGGGGGACGAACACCGGGGAGCTGTTTTTT.

J is TRBJ1-4 and V is TRBV9, with TRBD1 as a possible D gene (5 bases). Between the trimmed V and J ends, which lost 3 bases and 5 bases, there was a span of 14 bases. CDR1 is SGDLS and CDR2 is YYNGEE in the germline V gene. The length of the CDR3 is 15 residues. The CDR3 DNA reads as TGTGCCAGCAGCGCAAGACAGACCACAAATGAAAAACTGTTTTTT. It codes for CASSARQTTNEKLFF.

The chain couples TRBV4-1 to TRBJ2-2; D gene ambiguous. The length of the CDR3 is 16 residues. Trimming removed 0 bases from V and 0 bases from J, with 8 bases in between. Per the germline V gene, CDR1 is MGHRA and CDR2 is YSYEKL. DNA of the CDR3: TGCGCCAGCAGCCAAGACGGAGCCGCGAACACCGGGGAGCTGTTTTTT. The encoded protein is CASSQDGAANTGELFF.

V gene TRBV7-6 combines with J gene TRBJ2-1, with TRBD2 as a possible D gene (5 bases). The germline V gene encodes CDR1 SGHVS and CDR2 FNYEAQ. The V and J ends lost 6 bases and 0 bases respectively, with 12 bases between them. The CDR3 runs 15 residues. The CDR3 region is CASSTGYSSYNEQFF. In DNA form, the CDR3 reads TGTGCCAGCAGTACGGGATACAGCTCCTACAATGAGCAGTTCTTC.

The V gene is TRBV6-1, the J gene TRBJ1-2, with 8 bases lining up with TRBD1. Germline CDR1 MNHNS, CDR2 SASEGT. This CDR3 has 15 residues. Trimming cost V 1 base and J 3 bases; bases outside gene matches: 4. CDR3 protein: CASSEGQGTYYGYTF. The DNA of the CDR3 is TGTGCCAGCAGTGAAGGACAGGGGACGTACTATGGCTACACCTTC.

J is TRBJ1-1 and V is TRBV10-1; 7 bases line up with TRBD1. J was trimmed by 6 bases and V by 6 bases; bases with no gene match: 7. The germline V gene has CDR1 WNHNN and CDR2 SYGVQD (reference sequence). The CDR3 has 13 residues. CDR3 nucleotides: TGCGCCAGCAGGTTAGACAGGGCAGCTGAAGCTTTCTTT. This translates into CASRLDRAAEAFF.